This T cell receptor (beta chain) originates from a study of T cells in Graves' hyperthyroidism and ophthalmopathy (dated by TCRdb to between 2019 and 2020). Study-level background: Peripheral blood was collected at initial diagnosis, before any treatment. The roughly 100 discovery patients were randomly divided into training and test sets at a 7:3 ratio. After sampling, hyperthyroidism patients received methimazole starting at 30 mg daily, and ophthalmopathy patients received high-dose intravenous methylprednisolone. The study also compared thyroid tissue and blood T-cell repertoires from 6 or 7 Graves' hyperthyroidism patients. To identify distinguishing TCR V-J signatures, a discovery cohort of about 95 patients was used, comprising 43 with Graves' ophthalmopathy and 57 with stable Graves' hyperthyroidism. According to the paper, TCR Vbeta CDR3 sequencing was carried out on approximately 140 peripheral blood samples, which came from 40 to 45 ophthalmopathy, fewer than 80 hyperthyroidism and about 17 progressor patients. Prospective prediction of ophthalmopathy was tested in an independent validation cohort of 18 to 20 hyperthyroidism patients and 17 patients who later progressed to ophthalmopathy.

Overall study results and their limits: Most expanded thyroid clonotypes (frequency above 0.001) were also found in blood, which suggests that blood repertoires may mirror thyroid immune responses. Ophthalmopathy was separated from stable hyperthyroidism by a 13 V-J signature model, with roughly 88% sensitivity and 81% to 82% specificity obtained in cross-validation and 80%/75% obtained in testing. No statistical method was used to set the sample size in advance, and investigators knew the group allocation. In validation, the model predicted progression to ophthalmopathy a median of about 6.8 months before onset, with over 55% sensitivity and 72.22% specificity.

Stable Graves' hyperthyroidism was defined as the absence of progression to ophthalmopathy over 18 months of follow-up. Hyperthyroidism patients were newly diagnosed, with disease duration under 2 months, and aged 18 to 65 years. Any patient with an uncontrolled infection, another autoimmune disease, pregnancy or lactation was excluded. Diagnoses relied on clinical symptoms, serum thyroxine and TRAb, thyroid ultrasound and orbital computed tomography. PBMCs were separated from 10 ml of fresh peripheral blood using Ficoll-Paque density gradient centrifugation. Total RNA was extracted using Trizol reagent, and RNA quality was assessed on an Agilent 2100 Bioanalyzer. A note on this clonotype: It has no known antigen specificity. Base-call qualities are not available, and no considerably larger clone is one nucleotide away.

The TCR beta CDR3 regions were amplified from the RNA transcripts. For the first round of RT-PCR on the TCR CDR3, the HTBI primer set was used together with the Qiagen OneStep RT-PCR kit. The libraries were constructed in a second round of multiplex PCR and then size-selected and purified. Sequencing of the libraries was done on an Illumina HiSeq2000 using paired-end 100 bp reads. Concerning the study's data processing: SOAPnuke was used to process the raw data, throwing out any read that contained adapters or uncalled bases, had a mean Phred below 15, or lacked an exact constant-primer or identifier match. COPE v1.2.5 was used to merge the high-quality paired reads, and each unique nucleotide sequence was defined as a clonotype. MiTCR v1.1 was used to align the clonotypes against IMGT TRBV, TRBD and TRBJ reference segments. The analysis included only V-J combinations with a frequency above 0.0001, which together covered more than 99% of the repertoires. The TCS score was defined as the ratio of F50 (clonal expansion) to E x V (chaos), calculated using BLOSUM62-based TCRdist between CDR3 peptides within each V-J. Welch's t-statistics and random forest reduced just over 500 V-J features to 10 to 15, which were used in a naive Bayes classifier (R e1071). TCRdb reanalyzed the raw reads on its own, using fastp at Q25 for trimming and MiXCR for clone calling, and kept in-frame beta chains. For every CDR3 protein sequence, its rows merge into one entry that carries the most common genes and DNA. The V and J calls here are based on TCRdb, not the publication. The sample yields about 350,000 distinct CDR3 sequences; roughly 13% were counted once. The biggest ten clones account for approximately 25% of the sample.

Sequencing was performed on blood. The TCR was taken from a woman younger than 45 with Graves' hyperthyroidism.

At the DNA level, the sequence is TGTGCCAGCAGTTTCATTGGCGACCTTATGAACACTGAAGCTTTCTTT. The translation is CASSFIGDLMNTEAFF. The V and J segments used are TRBV28 and TRBJ1-1; the D gene cannot be resolved reliably. In the germline V gene, CDR1 corresponds to MDHEN and CDR2 to SYDVKM. The CDR3 covers 16 residues, taking in both the cysteine and the phenylalanine. The DNA shown is the 48-base CDR3, in frame from base 1. Deletion took 3 bases off V and 0 bases off J, with a span of 14 bases between the germline ends. Reference TRBV28 and TRBJ1-1 genes cover what lies past the CDR3, so the full variable domain is DVKVTQSSRYLVKRTGEKVFLECVQDMDHENMFWYRQDPGLGLRLIYFSYDVKMKEKGDIPEGYSVSREKKERFSLILESASTNQTSMYLCASSFIGDLMNTEAFFGQGTRLTVV.